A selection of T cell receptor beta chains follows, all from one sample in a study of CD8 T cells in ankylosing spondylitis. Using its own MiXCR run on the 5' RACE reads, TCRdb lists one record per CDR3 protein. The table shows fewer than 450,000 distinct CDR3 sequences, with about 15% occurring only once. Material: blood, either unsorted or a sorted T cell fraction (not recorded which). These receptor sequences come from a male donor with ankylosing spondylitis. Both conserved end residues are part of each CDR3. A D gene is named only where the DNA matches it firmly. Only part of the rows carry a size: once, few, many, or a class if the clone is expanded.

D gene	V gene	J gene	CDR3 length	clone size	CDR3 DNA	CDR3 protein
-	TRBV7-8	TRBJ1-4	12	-	TGTGCCAGCAGCTTAGTGGTTGAAAAACTGTTTTTT	CASSLVVEKLFF
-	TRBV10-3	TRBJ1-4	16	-	TGTGCCATCAGTGAAACTCAACCTGCAACTAATGAAAAACTGTTTTTT	CAISETQPATNEKLFF
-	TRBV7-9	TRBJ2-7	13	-	TGTGCCAGCAGCCGAGCGGCCGACTACGAGCAGTACTTC	CASSRAADYEQYF
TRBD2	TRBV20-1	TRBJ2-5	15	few	TGCAGTGCTAGAGATGGGACTAGCGGGCTTGAGACCCAGTACTTC	CSARDGTSGLETQYF
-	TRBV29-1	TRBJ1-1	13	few	TGCAGCGTGGCAGGTCGGCCTCAGACTGAAGCTTTCTTT	CSVAGRPQTEAFF
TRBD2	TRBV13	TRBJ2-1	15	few	TGTGCCAGCAGCTTACTTAGCGGGAGGGCTGGTGAGCAGTTCTTC	CASSLLSGRAGEQFF
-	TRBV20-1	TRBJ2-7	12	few	TGCAGTGCTAGAGCGGGACCCTACGAGCAGTACTTC	CSARAGPYEQYF
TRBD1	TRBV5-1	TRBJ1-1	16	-	TGCGCCAGCAGCCTAGACCGGGACAGGGGGAACACTGAAGCTTTCTTT	CASSLDRDRGNTEAFF
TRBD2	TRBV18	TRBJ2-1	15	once	TGTGCCAGCTCACCGTCACGACTAGCGGTCGGTGAGCAGTTCTTC	CASSPSRLAVGEQFF
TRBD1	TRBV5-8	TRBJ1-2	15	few	TGTGCCAGCAGCTCTACGGGACAGGACCTCTATGGCTACACCTTC	CASSSTGQDLYGYTF
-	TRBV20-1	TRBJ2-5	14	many	TGCAGTGCTACACCATGGGGCCCTCGTTCGACCCAGTACTTC	CSATPWGPRSTQYF
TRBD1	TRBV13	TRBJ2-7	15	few	TGTGCCAGCAGCCCGGGACAGGGATCCCCCTACGAGCAGTACTTC	CASSPGQGSPYEQYF
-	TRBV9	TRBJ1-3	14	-	TGTGCCAGCAGCGTAGGGATAAGAGGAAACACCATATATTTT	CASSVGIRGNTIYF